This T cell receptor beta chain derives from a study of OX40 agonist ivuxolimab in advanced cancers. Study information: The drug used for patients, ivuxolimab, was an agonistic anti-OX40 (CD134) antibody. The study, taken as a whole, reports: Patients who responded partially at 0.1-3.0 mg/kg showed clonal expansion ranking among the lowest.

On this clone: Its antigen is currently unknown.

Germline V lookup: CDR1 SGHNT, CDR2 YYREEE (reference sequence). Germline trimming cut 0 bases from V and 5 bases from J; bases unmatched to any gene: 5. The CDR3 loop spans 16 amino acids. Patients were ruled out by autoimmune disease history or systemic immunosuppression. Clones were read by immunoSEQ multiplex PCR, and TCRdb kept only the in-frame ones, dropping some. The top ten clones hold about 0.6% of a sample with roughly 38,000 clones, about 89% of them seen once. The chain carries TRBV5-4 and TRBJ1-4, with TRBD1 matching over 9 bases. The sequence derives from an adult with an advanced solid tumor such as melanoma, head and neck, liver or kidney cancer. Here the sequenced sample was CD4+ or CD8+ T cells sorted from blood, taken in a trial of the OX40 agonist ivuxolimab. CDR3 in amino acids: CASSLDQQGANEKLFF. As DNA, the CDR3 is TGTGCCAGCAGCTTGGATCAACAGGGGGCGAATGAAAAACTGTTTTTT.